This entry lists 5 T cell receptor beta chains sequenced from one sample in a study of T cells after yellow fever vaccination. Using its own MiXCR run on the 5' RACE reads, TCRdb lists one record per CDR3 protein. The table records 620,000 or so distinct CDR3 sequences, more than 9% of them present only once. This specimen consisted of PBMCs, obtained on the day of the yellow fever booster vaccination. The receptors derive from a man aged 25 to 40 who received the YFV17D yellow fever vaccine.

This clonotype was observed a handful of times. V usage is TRBV5-1 and J usage is TRBJ2-5; 8 bases agree with TRBD1. The J segment lost 7 bases and the V segment lost 4 bases, leaving 6 bases of the junction unmatched. The CDR3 spans 13 residues. The V gene's germline CDR1 is SGHRS and CDR2 YFSETQ. The CDR3 sequence: CASSPGQGGTQYF. The CDR3 DNA is TGCGCCAGCAGCCCCGGACAGGGAGGGACCCAGTACTTC.

The V and J genes are TRBV6-6 and TRBJ2-3; 8 nucleotides align to TRBD1. The CDR3 runs 13 residues. Per germline, CDR1 MNHNY and CDR2 SVGAGI (reference sequence). V trimming: 7 bases; J trimming: 5 bases; junction bases outside the gene matches: 5. The CDR3 DNA follows: TGTGCCAGCACCCAGGGGGCTGGAGATACGCAGTATTTT. Protein sequence: CASTQGAGDTQYF.

The gene calls are TRBV5-6 and TRBJ1-5; D is unclear. V shed 2 bases and J shed 5 bases, with 8 bases lying between them. CDR1 and CDR2 (germline): SGHDT, YYEEEE. The CDR3 has 13 residues. The CDR3 DNA sequence: TGTGCCAGCAGCTTCGATGGGGATCAGCCCCAGCATTTT. It is translated as CASSFDGDQPQHF. Combining the CDR3 with reference TRBV5-6 and TRBJ1-5 gives the whole variable domain DAGVTQSPTHLIKTRGQQVTLRCSPKSGHDTVSWYQQALGQGPQFIFQYYEEEERQRGNFPDRFSGHQFPNYSSELNVNALLLGDSALYLCASSFDGDQPQHFGDGTRLSIL.

This clonotype was picked up a small number of times. The chain recombines TRBV5-1 with TRBJ2-3, with D maybe TRBD2 (5 bases). V was clipped by 0 bases and J by 0 bases, with 11 bases between them. This CDR3 has 16 amino acids. Germline V gene lookup returns CDR1 SGHRS and CDR2 YFSETQ. CDR3 nucleotide sequence: TGCGCCAGCAGCTTGGAGGACTCCACTAGCACAGATACGCAGTATTTT. It is translated as CASSLEDSTSTDTQYF.

The V and J genes are TRBV4-2 and TRBJ2-5, with a possible D match to TRBD2 (5 bases). This CDR3 comprises 16 residues. The V gene's germline CDR1 is LGHNA and CDR2 YNFKEQ. The V end was cut by 4 bases, the J end by 4 bases, with 19 bases between. The chain's CDR3 is CASSLSDFGMRETQYF. In DNA form, the CDR3 reads TGTGCCAGCAGCCTGTCGGACTTTGGCATGAGAGAGACCCAGTACTTC.